Given below is one TCR beta chain in context. The target antigen is unknown. The source of the sample is a study of naive and memory T cell subsets. Germline CDR1 and CDR2: SGHVS and FQNEAQ. Unmatched junction bases numbered 5, after V lost 5 bases and J lost 2 bases. This CDR3 is built from 14 residues. Findings of the study overall: Diversity fell and Gini index rose from naive through CM, EM, EMRA.

An equimolar mix of two oligonucleotides served as the beta constant-region primer for TRBC1 and TRBC2. TCRdb re-derived calls from the UMI-ligation and nested PCR reads in MiXCR, one entry per CDR3 protein. The data show approximately 89,000 distinct CDR3 sequences, 7% to 7.5% seen once. The chain joins TRBV7-8 to TRBJ2-7, with 8 positions matching TRBD2. The sequenced material came from central memory CD4+ T cells from blood. The source of this sequence is a human donor in good health. This CDR3 reads CASSPQAGAYEQYF. The DNA for the CDR3 is TGTGCCAGCAGCCCTCAAGCGGGAGCCTACGAGCAGTACTTC.